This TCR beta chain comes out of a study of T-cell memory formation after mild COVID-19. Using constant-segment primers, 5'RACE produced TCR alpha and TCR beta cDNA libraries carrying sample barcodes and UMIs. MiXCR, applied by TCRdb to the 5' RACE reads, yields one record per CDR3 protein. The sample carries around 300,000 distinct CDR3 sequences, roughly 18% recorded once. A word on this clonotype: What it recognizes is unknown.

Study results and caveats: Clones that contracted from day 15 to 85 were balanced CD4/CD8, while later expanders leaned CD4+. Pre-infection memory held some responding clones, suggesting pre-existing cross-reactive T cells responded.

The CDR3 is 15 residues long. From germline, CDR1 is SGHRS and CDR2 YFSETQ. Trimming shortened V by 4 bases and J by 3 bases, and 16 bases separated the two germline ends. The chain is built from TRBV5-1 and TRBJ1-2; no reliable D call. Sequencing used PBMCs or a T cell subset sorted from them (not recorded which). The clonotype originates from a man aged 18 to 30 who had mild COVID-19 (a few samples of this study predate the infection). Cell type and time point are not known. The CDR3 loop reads CASSPEFPPDYGYTF. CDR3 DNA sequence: TGCGCCAGCAGCCCAGAATTCCCCCCCGACTATGGCTACACCTTC. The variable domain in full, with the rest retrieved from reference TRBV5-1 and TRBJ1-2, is KAGVTQTPRYLIKTRGQQVTLSCSPISGHRSVSWYQQTPGQGLQFLFEYFSETQRNKGNFPGRFSGRQFSNSRSEMNVSTLELGDSALYLCASSPEFPPDYGYTFGSGTRLTVV.